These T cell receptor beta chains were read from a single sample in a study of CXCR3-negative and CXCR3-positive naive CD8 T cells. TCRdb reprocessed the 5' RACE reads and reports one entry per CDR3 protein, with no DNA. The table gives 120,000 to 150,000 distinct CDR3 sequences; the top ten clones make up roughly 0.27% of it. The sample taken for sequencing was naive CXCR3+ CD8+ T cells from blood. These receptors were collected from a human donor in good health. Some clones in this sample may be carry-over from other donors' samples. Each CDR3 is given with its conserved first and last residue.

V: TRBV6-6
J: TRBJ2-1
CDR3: CASRSGTSGISEQFF

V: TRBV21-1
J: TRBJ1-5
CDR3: CASSVRDRSQSAQHF

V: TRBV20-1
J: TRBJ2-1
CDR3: CSARTGDRSYNEQFF

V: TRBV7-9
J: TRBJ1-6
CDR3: CASSLVRGAWAPLHF

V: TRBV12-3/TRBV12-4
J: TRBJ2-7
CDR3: CASNRQGRIYEQYF

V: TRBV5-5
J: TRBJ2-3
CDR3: CASSSGTTLTDTQYF

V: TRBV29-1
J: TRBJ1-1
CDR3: CSVSTDRGGTEAFF

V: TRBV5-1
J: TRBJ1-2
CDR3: CASSLPGGPSGYTF

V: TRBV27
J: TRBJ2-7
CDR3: CASSSLAGVAYEQYF

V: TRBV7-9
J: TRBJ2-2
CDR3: CASSLGAGISNTGELFF

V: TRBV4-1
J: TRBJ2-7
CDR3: CASSHTSGGFYEQYF

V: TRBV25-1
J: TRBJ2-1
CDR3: CASSEYHNEQFF

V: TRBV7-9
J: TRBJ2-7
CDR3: CASSFRGDEQYF

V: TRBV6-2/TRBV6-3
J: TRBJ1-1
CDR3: CASVSRGEAFF

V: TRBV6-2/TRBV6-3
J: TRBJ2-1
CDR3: CASSYALAGDNEQFF

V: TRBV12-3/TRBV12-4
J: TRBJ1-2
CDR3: CASSTGTSWANYGYTF

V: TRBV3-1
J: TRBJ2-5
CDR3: CASSYGGPLQETQYF

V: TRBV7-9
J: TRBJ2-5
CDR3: CASSPSRTGGGETQYF

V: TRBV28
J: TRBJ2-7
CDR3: CASSWGLSSYEQYF

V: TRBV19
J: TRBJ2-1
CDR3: CASSATGGDYNEQFF

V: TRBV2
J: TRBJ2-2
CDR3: CASTDESRPGELFF

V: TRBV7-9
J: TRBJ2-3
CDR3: CASSSLVTGPAKDTQYF

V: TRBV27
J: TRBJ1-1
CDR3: CASSSLTDREYTEAFF

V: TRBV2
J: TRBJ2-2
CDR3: CATGTVDTGELFF

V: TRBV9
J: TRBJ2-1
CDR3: CASSAQLAGVFNEQFF